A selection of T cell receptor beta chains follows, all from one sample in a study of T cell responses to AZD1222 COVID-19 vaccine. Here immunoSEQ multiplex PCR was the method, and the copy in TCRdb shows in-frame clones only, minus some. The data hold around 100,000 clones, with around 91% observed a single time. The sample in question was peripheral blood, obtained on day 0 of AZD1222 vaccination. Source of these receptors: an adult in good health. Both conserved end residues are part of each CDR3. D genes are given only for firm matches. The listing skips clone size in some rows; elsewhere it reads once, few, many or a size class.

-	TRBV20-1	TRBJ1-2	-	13	TGCAGTGCTAGTTTAGGGCGGGGCTATGGCTACACCTTC	CSASLGRGYGYTF
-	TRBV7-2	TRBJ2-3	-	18	TGTGCCAGCAACTGGGCCGTTGGGGGCGTCGGGGTCACAGATACGCAGTATTTT	CASNWAVGGVGVTDTQYF
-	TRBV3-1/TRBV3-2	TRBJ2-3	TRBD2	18	TGTGCCAGCAGCCAATGGACCGGACTAGCGGGGGAGGAAGATACGCAGTATTTT	CASSQWTGLAGEEDTQYF
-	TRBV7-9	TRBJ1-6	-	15	TGTGCCAGCAGCTCGTCGGGCCGATATAATTCACCCCTCCACTTT	CASSSSGRYNSPLHF
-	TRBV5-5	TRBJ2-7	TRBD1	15	TGTGCCAGCAGTCAAGCAGGGGGCACACACTACGAGCAGTACTTC	CASSQAGGTHYEQYF
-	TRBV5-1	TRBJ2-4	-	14	TGCGCCAGCAGCTTTGGTCGTGGGGGGTTCATTCAGTACTTC	CASSFGRGGFIQYF
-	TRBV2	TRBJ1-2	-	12	TGTGCCAGCAGACGGGCAGTCAGTGGCTACACCTTC	CASRRAVSGYTF
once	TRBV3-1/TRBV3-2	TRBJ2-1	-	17	TGTGCCAGCAGCCAAGGAGAGTACCTAGCGACATTCAATGAGCAGTTCTTC	CASSQGEYLATFNEQFF
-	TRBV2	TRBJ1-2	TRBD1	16	TGTGCCAGCACCGAACACTTCAGGGGGCGTCCGGGCGGCTACACCTTC	CASTEHFRGRPGGYTF
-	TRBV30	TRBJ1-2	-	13	TGTGCCTGGAGTGCCGGACGACAAAATGGCTACACCTTC	CAWSAGRQNGYTF
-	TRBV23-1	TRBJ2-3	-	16	TGCGCCAGCAGTCAATCACGGGGTAGGGGGACAGATACGCAGTATTTT	CASSQSRGRGTDTQYF
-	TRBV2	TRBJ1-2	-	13	TGTGCCAGCAGCGGAACCTACAGGGACGGCTACACCTTC	CASSGTYRDGYTF
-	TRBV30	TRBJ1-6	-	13	TGTGCCTGGAGTGTAAAGTCCGATTCACCCCTCCACTTT	CAWSVKSDSPLHF
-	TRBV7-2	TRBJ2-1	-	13	TGTGCCAGCAGGAGGGGGGAATACAATGAGCAGTTCTTC	CASRRGEYNEQFF
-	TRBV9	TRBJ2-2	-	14	TGTGCCAGTCGGTCCTTGGGGAACACCGGGGAGCTGTTTTTT	CASRSLGNTGELFF
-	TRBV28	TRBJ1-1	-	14	TGTGCCAGCAGTTATTCGCAGGTGAACACTGAAGCTTTCTTT	CASSYSQVNTEAFF
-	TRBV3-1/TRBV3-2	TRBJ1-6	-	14	TGTGCCAGCAGCTACCGGTCGGGGGGTTCACCCCTCCACTTT	CASSYRSGGSPLHF
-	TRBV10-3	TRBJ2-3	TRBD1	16	TGTGCCATCAGGGGGACAGCGCCGGAGCACACAGATACGCAGTATTTT	CAIRGTAPEHTDTQYF
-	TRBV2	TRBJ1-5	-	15	TGTGCCACCCGGCCCTGGTCACAAAGCAATCAGCCCCAGCATTTT	CATRPWSQSNQPQHF
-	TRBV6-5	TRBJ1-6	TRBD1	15	TGTGCCAGCACCCGGACAGGGGATTATAATTCACCCCTCCACTTT	CASTRTGDYNSPLHF
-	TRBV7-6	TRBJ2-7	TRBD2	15	TGTGCCAGCAGCCCTTTTGTCGCGGGGGCCTACGAGCAGTACTTC	CASSPFVAGAYEQYF
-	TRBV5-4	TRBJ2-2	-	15	TGTGCCAGCAGTTTGGGTTGGGGCGGAACCGGGGAGCTGTTTTTT	CASSLGWGGTGELFF
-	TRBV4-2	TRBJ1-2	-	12	TGTGCCAGCAGCCAAGGTGACTATGGCTACACCTTC	CASSQGDYGYTF
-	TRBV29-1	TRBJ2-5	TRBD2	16	TGCAGCGTTGAAGATCCCCCTGGACTAGCCGGGAAGACCCAGTACTTC	CSVEDPPGLAGKTQYF